Below are 20 T cell receptor beta chains sequenced from a single sample in a study of memory CD4+ T cells and cytomegalovirus serostatus. The sort gate was single viable CD3+CD4+CD8-CD45RO+ cells for memory CD4+ T cells. Clones were sequenced by immunoSEQ multiplex PCR, and TCRdb holds only the in-frame ones, with some missing. Seen here are roughly 54,000 clones, around 81% observed once, and the top ten hold 1.6%. Sequencing input: memory CD4+ T cells from blood. The receptors originated from an adult in good health and CMV-seronegative.

CDR3 amino acids: CAWSWGTGNNEQFF. In DNA form, the CDR3 reads TGTGCCTGGAGTTGGGGGACAGGTAACAATGAGCAGTTCTTC. V is TRBV30 and J is TRBJ2-1; TRBD1 matches 8 bases. Trimming cost V 2 bases and J 5 bases; bases outside gene matches: 5. This CDR3 region has 14 residues. CDR1 is GTSNPN, CDR2 SVGIG, per germline (reference sequence).

V usage is TRBV28 and J usage is TRBJ1-3, with a weak D call TRBD1 (6 bases). Germline-derived CDR1 and CDR2 are MDHEN and SYDVKM. The CDR3 loop spans 14 amino acids. Trimming left V 4 bases short and J 3 bases short, with 10 bases between. The CDR3: CASSWGRNGNTIYF. The CDR3 nucleotides read TGTGCCAGCAGTTGGGGGCGAAATGGAAACACCATATATTTT.

J is TRBJ2-7 and V is TRBV18; either TRBD1 or TRBD2 may supply D (7 bases each). V gave up 3 bases and J gave up 5 bases, with 14 bases separating them. Germline V gives CDR1 KGHSH, CDR2 LQKENI. CDR3 length: 14 residues. In DNA form, the CDR3 reads TGTGCCAGCTCACCGGGACTACAGGGGCACGAGCAGTACTTC. Protein product: CASSPGLQGHEQYF.

The chain combines TRBV6-5 with TRBJ1-1, with D tentatively TRBD1 (6 bases). Germline V gives CDR1 MNHEY, CDR2 SVGAGI. The V and J ends lost 7 bases and 1 base respectively, with 13 bases between them. The CDR3 sequence is 14 residues long. Here the CDR3 DNA reads TGTGCCAGCACCCATCAGGGGTCGAACACTGAAGCTTTCTTT. This sequence encodes CASTHQGSNTEAFF.

This chain's CDR3 is CAISATSKGGLGTEAFF. The CDR3 nucleotides read TGTGCCATCAGTGCAACTTCGAAGGGGGGGCTTGGCACTGAAGCTTTCTTT. V gene TRBV10-3 combines with J gene TRBJ1-1; tentatively, D is TRBD1 (6 bases). Trimming cost V 4 bases and J 4 bases, with 22 bases left between them. The CDR3 is made up of 17 amino acids. Looked up from germline, CDR1 is ENHRY and CDR2 is SYGVKD.

The chain links TRBV28 to TRBJ1-4, with TRBD1 identical over 7 bases. There are 13 residues in the CDR3. With 10 bases clipped from V and 3 bases from J, the junction kept 5 bases outside the gene matches. The germline V gene encodes CDR1 MDHEN and CDR2 SYDVKM. Here the CDR3 reads CATYRGANEKLFF. DNA of the CDR3: TGTGCCACCTACAGGGGCGCTAATGAAAAACTGTTTTTT.

The chain couples TRBV28 to TRBJ2-7; TRBD1 or TRBD2 may be the D gene (5 bases each). The CDR3 sequence is 14 residues long. V lost 6 bases, J lost 3 bases, and 15 bases lay in between. Germline lookup yields CDR1 MDHEN and CDR2 SYDVKM. The CDR3 DNA follows: TGTGCCAGCAGATCCCAGGGCGGACTCTACGAGCAGTACTTC. Its translation is CASRSQGGLYEQYF.

The chain couples TRBV5-1 to TRBJ1-2; 9 bases fit TRBD1. The CDR3 is 16 amino acids. V gave up 5 bases and J gave up 5 bases; unmatched junction bases: 13. The V gene's germline CDR1 is SGHRS and CDR2 YFSETQ. The CDR3 DNA follows: TGCGCCAGCAGGGCTCGGACAGGGGCCGTGATATATGGCTACACCTTC. Protein product: CASRARTGAVIYGYTF.

In the case of this clone: Other DNA sequences in the same sample also yield this CDR3. The chain uses TRBV7-2 and TRBJ2-5; D unclear. V lost 4 bases to trimming and J lost 2 bases, with 11 bases between them. The CDR3 spans 14 residues. The germline V gene encodes CDR1 SGHTA and CDR2 FQGNSA. The CDR3 DNA reads TGTGCCAGCAGCTCCCCGGGCCCTCAAGAGACCCAGTACTTC. This encodes CASSSPGPQETQYF.

The chain couples TRBV11-2 to TRBJ2-1; D ambiguous. The germline CDR1 and CDR2 sequences are SGHAT and FQNNGV. Deletions cut 6 bases from V and 0 bases from J, with 9 bases between. The CDR3 has 14 residues. The CDR3 DNA sequence: TGTGCCAGCAGTCCCCGCGGCTCCTACAATGAGCAGTTCTTC. Residues: CASSPRGSYNEQFF. The full variable domain, with the rest looked up from reference TRBV11-2 and TRBJ2-1, is EAGVAQSPRYKIIEKRQSVAFWCNPISGHATLYWYQQILGQGPKLLIQFQNNGVVDDSQLPKDRFSAERLKGVDSTLKIQPAKLEDSAVYLCASSPRGSYNEQFFGPGTRLTVL.

This sequence joins TRBV7-2 and TRBJ2-3; the D gene is possibly TRBD2 (6 bases). CDR3 length: 14 amino acids. Trimming stripped 3 bases from V and 4 bases from J, with 11 bases between. CDR1 and CDR2 from the germline V gene are SGHTA and FQGNSA. The CDR3 loop is CASSLSSGADTQYF. CDR3 nucleotide sequence: TGTGCCAGCAGCTTGAGTAGCGGCGCAGATACGCAGTATTTT.

CDR3 region: CASSSPGGGSGNTIYF. CDR3 DNA sequence: TGTGCCAGCAGTTCCCCCGGGGGGGGCTCTGGAAACACCATATATTTT. This chain uses TRBV28 with TRBJ1-3, with a weak D call TRBD1 (5 bases). This CDR3 has 16 residues. Germline V CDR1 and CDR2: MDHEN, SYDVKM. The V gene lost 4 bases and the J gene lost 0 bases, with 13 bases spanning the gap.

The chain joins TRBV9 to TRBJ2-2; D is undetermined. Per germline, CDR1 SGDLS and CDR2 YYNGEE. V lost 0 bases, J lost 9 bases, and 12 bases lay in between. CDR3 length: 14 residues. CDR3 sequence reads: CASSVEPDPRELFF. The DNA for the CDR3 is TGTGCCAGCAGCGTAGAGCCGGACCCCCGGGAGCTGTTTTTT.

This clone was seen only a few times. The V and J genes are TRBV7-9 and TRBJ2-5, with D unresolved. Germline lookup yields CDR1 SEHNR and CDR2 FQNEAQ (reference sequence). CDR3 length equals 13 residues. Deletions cut 8 bases from V and 2 bases from J, with 12 bases between. DNA of the CDR3: TGTGCCAGCCCTCCCGAGGTACAAGAGACCCAGTACTTC. Translating gives CASPPEVQETQYF.

The CDR3 reads CASSLGGAGDSYEQYF. CDR3 nucleotides: TGCGCCAGCAGCTTGGGCGGAGCGGGGGATTCCTACGAGCAGTACTTC. The chain is built from TRBV5-1 and TRBJ2-7, with 8 bases matching TRBD2. Germline V gene lookup returns CDR1 SGHRS and CDR2 YFSETQ. The V gene end was trimmed by 0 bases and the J gene end by 1 base; junction bases not matched to a gene: 6. The CDR3 totals 16 residues.

The genes are TRBV7-9 and TRBJ1-1, with a possible D match to TRBD1 (5 bases). Germline CDR1 and CDR2: SEHNR and FQNEAQ (reference sequence). Between the trimmed V and J ends, which lost 5 bases and 3 bases, there was a span of 7 bases. The CDR3 loop spans 12 amino acids. The CDR3 region has the DNA TGTGCCAGCAGCGCCAGGGACACTGAAGCTTTCTTT. This gives the protein CASSARDTEAFF.

This rearrangement joins TRBV28 to TRBJ2-3; D call uncertain. The CDR3 is 14 amino acids. Trimming shortened V by 3 bases and J by 7 bases, and 14 bases separated the two germline ends. From germline, CDR1 is MDHEN and CDR2 SYDVKM. CDR3 protein: CASSFAGIGNTQYF. In nucleotides, the CDR3 is TGTGCCAGCAGTTTTGCCGGAATAGGGAATACGCAGTATTTT.

This chain connects TRBV29-1 to TRBJ2-3, with 7 bases aligning to TRBD2. Germline trimming cut 3 bases from V and 4 bases from J; bases unmatched to any gene: 4. Germline V gives CDR1 SQVTM, CDR2 ANQGSEA. This CDR3 is built from 13 residues. CDR3 bases: TGCAGCGTTGAGCGGGGGTTGGCAGATACGCAGTATTTT. It translates to CSVERGLADTQYF.

The J gene is TRBJ2-5, the V gene TRBV18, with 8 nucleotides matching TRBD1. The germline V gene encodes CDR1 KGHSH and CDR2 LQKENI. With 1 base clipped from V and 4 bases from J, the junction kept 5 bases outside the gene matches. There are 15 residues in the CDR3. The CDR3 loop is CASSPRTGRAETQYF. CDR3 nucleotides: TGTGCCAGCTCACCACGGACAGGGCGTGCAGAGACCCAGTACTTC.

CDR3 sequence reads: CSVEGRGSGNTIYF. CDR3 DNA: TGCAGCGTTGAGGGGAGGGGGTCTGGAAACACCATATATTTT. This chain connects TRBV29-1 to TRBJ1-3; D is possibly TRBD1 (6 bases). This CDR3 has 14 residues. From germline, CDR1 is SQVTM and CDR2 ANQGSEA. Trimming removed 3 bases from V and 1 base from J, with 10 bases in between. The full variable domain, its missing parts supplied by reference TRBV29-1 and TRBJ1-3, is SAVISQKPSRDICQRGTSLTIQCQVDSQVTMMFWYRQQPGQSLTLIATANQGSEATYESGFVIDKFPISRPNLTFSTLTVSNMSPEDSSIYLCSVEGRGSGNTIYFGEGSWLTVV.